This record covers a single TCR beta chain. These data originate in a study of blood T cell repertoires in COVID-19. About the study: Spain, Italy and the United States supplied samples that represented acute and convalescent COVID-19. From T cells, B-cell-depleted T cells, or PBMCs came the material, which was cDNA or gDNA.

The CDR3 is 16 amino acids. CDR1 and CDR2 (germline): MGHRA, YSYEKL. The ends were cut back, 1 base at V and 3 bases at J, with 14 bases in the middle. As processed by the authors: Reference gene primers were amplified, and this amplification served to estimate nucleated cell counts. TCRdb's copy holds only in-frame clones and misses some; the assay was immunoSEQ multiplex PCR. V, J and clone size were drawn from that table, and D and trimming were deduced from the DNA. The data show roughly 99,000 clones, with 60% to 85% seen just once and roughly 4% held by the top ten. This chain connects TRBV4-1 to TRBJ2-3; maybe TRBD2 (7 bases). This receptor was identified in a man in his 70s with acute or convalescent COVID-19. Material for sequencing was peripheral blood. The CDR3 DNA reads TGCGCCAGCAGCCAAGGTGGGGGGGGCCTTACAGATACGCAGTATTTT. Translating it yields CASSQGGGGLTDTQYF.